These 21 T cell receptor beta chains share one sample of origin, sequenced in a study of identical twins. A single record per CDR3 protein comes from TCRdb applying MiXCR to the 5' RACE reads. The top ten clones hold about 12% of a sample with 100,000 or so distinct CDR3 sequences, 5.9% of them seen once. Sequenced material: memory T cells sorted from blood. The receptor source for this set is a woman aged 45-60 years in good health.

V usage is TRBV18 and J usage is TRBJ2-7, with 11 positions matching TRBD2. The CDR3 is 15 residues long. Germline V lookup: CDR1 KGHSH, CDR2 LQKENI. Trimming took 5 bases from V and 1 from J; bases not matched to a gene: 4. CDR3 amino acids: CASSAGLAVSYEQYF. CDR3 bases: TGTGCCAGCTCAGCGGGACTAGCGGTGTCCTACGAGCAGTACTTC.

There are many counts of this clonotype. The chain's CDR3 is CATTPWDSYTQYF. The CDR3 nucleotides read TGTGCCACCACCCCTTGGGACTCCTATACGCAGTATTTT. The gene calls are TRBV27 and TRBJ2-3; perhaps TRBD2 as D (6 bases). The CDR3 is 13 residues long. CDR1 MNHEY and CDR2 SMNVEV come from the germline V gene (reference sequence). The V end lost 10 bases, the J end lost 7 bases, and 18 bases lay between the germline ends.

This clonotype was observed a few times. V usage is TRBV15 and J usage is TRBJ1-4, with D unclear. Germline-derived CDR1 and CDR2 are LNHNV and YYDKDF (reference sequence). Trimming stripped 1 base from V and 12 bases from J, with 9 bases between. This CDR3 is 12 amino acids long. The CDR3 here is CATSRGLNELFF. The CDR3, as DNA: TGTGCCACCAGCAGAGGACTCAACGAACTGTTTTTT.

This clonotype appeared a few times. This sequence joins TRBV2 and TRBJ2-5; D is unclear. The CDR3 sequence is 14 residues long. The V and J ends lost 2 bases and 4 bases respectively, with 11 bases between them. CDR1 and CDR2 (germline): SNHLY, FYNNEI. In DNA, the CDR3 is TGTGCCAGCAGTGAAAAGGGTTTTGCAGAGACCCAGTACTTC. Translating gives CASSEKGFAETQYF.

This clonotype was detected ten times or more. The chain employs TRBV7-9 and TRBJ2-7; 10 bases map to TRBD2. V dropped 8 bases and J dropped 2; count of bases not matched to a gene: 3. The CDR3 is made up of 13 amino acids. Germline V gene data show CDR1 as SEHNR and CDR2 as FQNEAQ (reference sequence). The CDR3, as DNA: TGTGCCAGCTCCAGCGGGAGGGCCTACGAGCAGTACTTC. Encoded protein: CASSSGRAYEQYF.

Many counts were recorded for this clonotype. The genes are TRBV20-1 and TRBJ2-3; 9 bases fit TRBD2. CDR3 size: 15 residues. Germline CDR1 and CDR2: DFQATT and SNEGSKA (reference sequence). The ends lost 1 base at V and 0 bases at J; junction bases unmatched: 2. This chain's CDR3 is CSARASGRSTDTQYF. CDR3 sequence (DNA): TGCAGTGCTAGAGCAAGCGGGAGGAGCACAGATACGCAGTATTTT.

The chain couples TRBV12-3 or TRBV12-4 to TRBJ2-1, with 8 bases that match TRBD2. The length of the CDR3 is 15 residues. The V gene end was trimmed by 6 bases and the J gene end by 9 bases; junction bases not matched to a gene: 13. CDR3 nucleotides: TGTGCCAGCAGGGGACAAGCGGGAGCCGGGGGTGAGCAGTTCTTC. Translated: CASRGQAGAGGEQFF.

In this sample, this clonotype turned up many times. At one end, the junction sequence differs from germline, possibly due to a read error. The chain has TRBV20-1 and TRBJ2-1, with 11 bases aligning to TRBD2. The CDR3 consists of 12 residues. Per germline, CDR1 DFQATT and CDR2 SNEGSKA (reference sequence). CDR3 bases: TGCAGTACTAGCGGGAGCTCCAATGAGCAGTTCTTC. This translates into CSTSGSSNEQFF.

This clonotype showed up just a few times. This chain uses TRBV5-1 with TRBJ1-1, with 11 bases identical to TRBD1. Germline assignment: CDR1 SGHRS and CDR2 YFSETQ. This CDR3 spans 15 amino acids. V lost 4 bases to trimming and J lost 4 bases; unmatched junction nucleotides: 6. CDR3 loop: CASSGRTGGPTEAFF. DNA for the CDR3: TGCGCCAGCAGCGGTCGGACAGGGGGCCCCACTGAAGCTTTCTTT.

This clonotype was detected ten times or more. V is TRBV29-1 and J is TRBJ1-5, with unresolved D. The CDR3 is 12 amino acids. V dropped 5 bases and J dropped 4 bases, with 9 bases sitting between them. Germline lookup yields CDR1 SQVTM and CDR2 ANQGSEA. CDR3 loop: CSVLTANQPQHF. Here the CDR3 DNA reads TGCAGCGTTCTTACAGCTAATCAGCCCCAGCATTTT.

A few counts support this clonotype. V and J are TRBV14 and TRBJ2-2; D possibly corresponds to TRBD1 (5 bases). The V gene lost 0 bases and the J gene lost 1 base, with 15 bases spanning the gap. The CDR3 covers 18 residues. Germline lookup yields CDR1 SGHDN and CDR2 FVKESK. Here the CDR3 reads CASSQERGLGWNTGELFF. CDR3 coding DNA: TGTGCCAGCAGCCAAGAAAGGGGCCTAGGTTGGAACACCGGGGAGCTGTTTTTT. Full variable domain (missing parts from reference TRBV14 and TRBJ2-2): EAGVTQFPSHSVIEKGQTVTLRCDPISGHDNLYWYRRVMGKEIKFLLHFVKESKQDESGMPNNRFLAERTGGTYSTLKVQPAELEDSGVYFCASSQERGLGWNTGELFFGEGSRLTVL.

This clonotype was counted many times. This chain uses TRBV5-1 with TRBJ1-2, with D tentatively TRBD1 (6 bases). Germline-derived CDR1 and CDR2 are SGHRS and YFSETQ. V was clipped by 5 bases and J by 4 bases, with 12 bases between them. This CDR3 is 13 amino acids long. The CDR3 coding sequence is TGCGCCAGCAGAACCACAGGGTCCTATGGCTACACCTTC. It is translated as CASRTTGSYGYTF. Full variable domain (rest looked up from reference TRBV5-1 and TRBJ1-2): KAGVTQTPRYLIKTRGQQVTLSCSPISGHRSVSWYQQTPGQGLQFLFEYFSETQRNKGNFPGRFSGRQFSNSRSEMNVSTLELGDSALYLCASRTTGSYGYTFGSGTRLTVV.

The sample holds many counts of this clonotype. CDR3 nucleotides: TGTGCCAGCAAATCCGAGATCTCGCGAACCGGGGAGCTGTTTTTT. This sequence encodes CASKSEISRTGELFF. This chain connects TRBV12-3 or TRBV12-4 to TRBJ2-2, with D uncertain. The CDR3 loop spans 15 amino acids. V was shortened by 7 bases and J by 5 bases, with 17 bases between the two germline ends.

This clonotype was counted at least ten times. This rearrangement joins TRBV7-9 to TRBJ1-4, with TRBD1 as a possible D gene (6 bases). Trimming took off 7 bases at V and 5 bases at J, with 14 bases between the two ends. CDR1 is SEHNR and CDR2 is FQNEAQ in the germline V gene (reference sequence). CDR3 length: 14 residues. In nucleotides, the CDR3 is TGTGCCAGCACCTTGGGGGCGTCGAATGAAAAACTGTTTTTT. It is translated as CASTLGASNEKLFF.

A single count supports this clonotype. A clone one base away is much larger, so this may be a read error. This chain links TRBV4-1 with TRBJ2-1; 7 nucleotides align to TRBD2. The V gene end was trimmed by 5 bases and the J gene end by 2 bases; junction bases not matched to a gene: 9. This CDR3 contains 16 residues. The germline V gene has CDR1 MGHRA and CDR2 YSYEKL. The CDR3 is CASSSPAGVTYNEQFF. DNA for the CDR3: TGCGCCAGCAGCAGCCCGGCGGGAGTGACCTACAATGAGCAGTTCTTC.

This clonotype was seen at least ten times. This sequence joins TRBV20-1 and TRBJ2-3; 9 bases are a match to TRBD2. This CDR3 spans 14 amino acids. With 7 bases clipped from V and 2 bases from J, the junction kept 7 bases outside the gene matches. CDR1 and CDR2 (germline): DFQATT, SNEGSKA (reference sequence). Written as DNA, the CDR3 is TGCAGTGGGACGACTAGCGGAATCACAGATACGCAGTATTTT. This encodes CSGTTSGITDTQYF.

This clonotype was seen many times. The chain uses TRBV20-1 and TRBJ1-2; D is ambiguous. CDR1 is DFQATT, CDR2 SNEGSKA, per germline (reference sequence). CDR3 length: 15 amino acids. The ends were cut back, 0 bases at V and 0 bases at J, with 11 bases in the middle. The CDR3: CSARDPRTTNYGYTF. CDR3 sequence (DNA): TGCAGTGCTAGAGATCCCCGAACAACTAACTATGGCTACACCTTC.

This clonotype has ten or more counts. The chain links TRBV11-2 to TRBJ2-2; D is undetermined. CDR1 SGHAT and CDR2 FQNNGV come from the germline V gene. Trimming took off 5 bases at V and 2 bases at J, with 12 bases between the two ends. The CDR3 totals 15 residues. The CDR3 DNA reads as TGTGCCAGCAGCCGAATTGACCGCAACACCGGGGAGCTGTTTTTT. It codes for CASSRIDRNTGELFF.

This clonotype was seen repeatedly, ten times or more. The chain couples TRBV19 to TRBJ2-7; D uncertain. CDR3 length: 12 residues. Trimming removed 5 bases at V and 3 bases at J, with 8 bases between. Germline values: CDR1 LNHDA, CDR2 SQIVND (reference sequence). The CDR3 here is CASSSAFYEQYF. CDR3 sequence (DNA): TGTGCCAGTAGTTCGGCCTTCTACGAGCAGTACTTC.

The CDR3 region is CSALAETYNEQFF. The CDR3 DNA reads TGCAGCGCCCTAGCGGAAACCTACAATGAGCAGTTCTTC. The V call is TRBV29-1, the J call TRBJ2-1; 7 bases align to TRBD2. The CDR3 covers 13 residues. Germline CDR1 and CDR2: SQVTM and ANQGSEA. Losses at the gene ends were 7 bases for V and 2 bases for J; bases not matched to a gene: 5.

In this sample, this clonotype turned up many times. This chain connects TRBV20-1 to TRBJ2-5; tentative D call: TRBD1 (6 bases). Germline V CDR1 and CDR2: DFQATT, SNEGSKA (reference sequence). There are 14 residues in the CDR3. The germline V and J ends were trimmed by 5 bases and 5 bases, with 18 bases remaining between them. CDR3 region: CSAAGTSMAETQYF. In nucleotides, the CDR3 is TGCAGTGCTGCCGGGACATCGATGGCGGAGACCCAGTACTTC.